This TCR beta chain is drawn from a study of a mutant IDH1 vaccine in newly diagnosed glioma. General study results and limits: The study observed vaccine-induced immune responses in just over 90% of patients.

The length of the CDR3 is 14 residues. CDR1 and CDR2 (germline): SGHTS, YDEGEE. V gave up 6 bases and J gave up 5 bases, with 15 bases separating them. Indicated time point: week 47, end of study. The investigators gave 300 ug of mutant IDH1 20-mer peptide in each vaccine dose, together with topical imiquimod. Clones were read by immunoSEQ multiplex PCR, and TCRdb kept only the in-frame ones, dropping some. The sample carries about 67,000 clones, around 83% recorded once. This clone was found once. Its antigen is still unknown. The TCR originated in a man aged 25-45 years with glioma. Sequences were derived from PBMCs, sampled from a glioma patient whose treatment included an IDH1 peptide vaccine. The rearrangement joins TRBV5-8 to TRBJ1-5, with D possibly matching TRBD1 (6 bases). CDR3 nucleotides: TGTGCCAGCAAATACAGGGCATCTGATCAGCCCCAGCATTTT. Amino acids: CASKYRASDQPQHF.